This T cell receptor (beta chain) was documented in a study of blood T cell repertoires in COVID-19. This clone appeared a few times. As processed by the authors: Using reference gene primer amplification, nucleated cell counts were estimated. Only in-frame clones appear in the TCRdb table, and some are missing; sequencing was by immunoSEQ multiplex PCR. V, J and clone size were drawn from that table, and D and trimming were deduced from the DNA. The sample holds under 300,000 clones; 89% are singletons and the top ten take around 4.6%. The TCR sequence derives from a middle-aged woman who had recovered from COVID-19. Sequencing was done on a sample of peripheral blood.

CDR3: CASTLQGAYNEQFF. The CDR3 DNA is TGCGCCAGCACCCTACAGGGGGCCTACAATGAGCAGTTCTTC. This chain uses TRBV5-1 with TRBJ2-1; 8 bases map to TRBD1. There are 14 residues in the CDR3. Germline assignment: CDR1 SGHRS and CDR2 YFSETQ. Trimming at V came to 6 bases and at J to 2 bases, leaving 4 bases not matched to a gene. The full variable domain, its missing parts supplied by reference TRBV5-1 and TRBJ2-1, is KAGVTQTPRYLIKTRGQQVTLSCSPISGHRSVSWYQQTPGQGLQFLFEYFSETQRNKGNFPGRFSGRQFSNSRSEMNVSTLELGDSALYLCASTLQGAYNEQFFGPGTRLTVL.